The 26 T cell receptor beta chains presented below share a single source sample, sequenced in a study of CD8 T cells in Susac syndrome. Random hexamers were used to reverse transcribe the RNA input (0.5 to 1 ug). Using its own MiXCR run on the immunoSEQ multiplex PCR reads, TCRdb lists one record per CDR3 protein. The table has about 140,000 distinct CDR3 sequences, about 95% seen once; the top ten hold over 0.095%. The sequenced material came from CD4+ T cells from PBMCs. These receptors came from a human donor with multiple sclerosis.

The chain is built from TRBV27 and TRBJ1-1; 7 bases are shared with TRBD1. The trim removed 6 bases at V and 5 bases at J, leaving 18 bases unmatched. The CDR3 length is 17 residues. CDR1 and CDR2 (germline): MNHEY, SMNVEV (reference sequence). The CDR3 DNA sequence: TGTGCCAGCAGCCGGGACAGTGCCTGGGGTGAGGGTACTGAAGCTTTCTTT. Its protein is CASSRDSAWGEGTEAFF.

The rearrangement joins TRBV4-2 to TRBJ2-1; TRBD2 matches 7 bases. The CDR3 contains 15 residues. Germline V gives CDR1 LGHNA, CDR2 YNFKEQ. Trimming took 0 bases from V and 9 from J; bases not matched to a gene: 8. The CDR3 spells CASSQDVAGAGEQFF. The CDR3 DNA sequence: TGTGCCAGCAGCCAAGATGTGGCGGGAGCAGGTGAGCAGTTCTTC.

The rearrangement uses TRBV29-1 and TRBJ1-2; D is unclear. This CDR3 contains 13 residues. Germline V gene lookup returns CDR1 SQVTM and CDR2 ANQGSEA. V was cut by 7 bases and J by 4 bases, with 16 bases left in between. CDR3 bases: TGCAGCGCCCAGGATAGGGTTAGCTATGGCTACACCTTC. Translating it yields CSAQDRVSYGYTF.

The genes are TRBV5-8 and TRBJ1-1; D uncertain. The CDR3 length is 8 residues. Germline CDR1 is SGHTS and CDR2 is YDEGEE. Trimming cost V 10 bases and J 11 bases, with 9 bases left between them. CDR3 nucleotide sequence: TGTGCCGTCTCTCGGGCTTTCTTT. Translated, it gives CAVSRAFF.

This chain links TRBV7-9 with TRBJ1-1; a possible D gene is TRBD1 (5 bases). The length of the CDR3 is 16 residues. Trimming left V 3 bases short and J 1 base short, with 15 bases between. Per germline, CDR1 SEHNR and CDR2 FQNEAQ (reference sequence). CDR3 in amino acids: CASSFPMGTANTEAFF. As DNA, the CDR3 is TGTGCCAGCAGCTTCCCTATGGGGACGGCGAACACTGAAGCTTTCTTT.

The rearrangement links TRBV7-9 to TRBJ1-2; TRBD1 matches 11 bases. This CDR3 contains 14 residues. V was clipped by 4 bases and J by 9 bases; unmatched bases: 7. The germline V gene encodes CDR1 SEHNR and CDR2 FQNEAQ (reference sequence). CDR3 in amino acids: CASSSPGQGDRYTF. As DNA, the CDR3 is TGTGCCAGCAGCTCGCCGGGACAGGGGGACCGCTACACCTTC.

The gene calls are TRBV18 and TRBJ2-5; unclear D gene. The CDR3 runs 13 residues. The V gene's germline CDR1 is KGHSH and CDR2 LQKENI. Between the trimmed V and J ends, which lost 3 bases and 5 bases, there was a span of 10 bases. The CDR3 sequence: CASSPVDFETQYF. For the CDR3, the DNA is TGTGCCAGCTCACCGGTCGACTTCGAGACCCAGTACTTC.

In its sample, this clonotype was seen once. The chain links TRBV5-1 to TRBJ1-1; D is unclear. The germline gives CDR1 SGHRS, CDR2 YFSETQ. The CDR3 length is 14 residues. The V gene lost 3 bases and the J gene lost 4 bases, with 13 bases spanning the gap. DNA of the CDR3: TGCGCCAGCAGCTCCCGGGGTTCGGGCACTGAAGCTTTCTTT. This translates into CASSSRGSGTEAFF.

V is TRBV20-1 and J is TRBJ1-2; D call uncertain. Germline V CDR1 and CDR2: DFQATT, SNEGSKA (reference sequence). Trimming took 2 bases from V and 2 from J, leaving 6 bases between them. This CDR3 has 12 residues. CDR3 in DNA: TGCAGTGCTAGAAGTCCGAACTATGGCTACACCTTC. Its translation is CSARSPNYGYTF.

The chain recombines TRBV5-6 with TRBJ2-7, with 8 bases lining up with TRBD1. Germline V lookup: CDR1 SGHDT, CDR2 YYEEEE. CDR3 size: 13 residues. V shed 0 bases, J shed 7 bases, and the junction held 3 bases outside the gene matches. The CDR3 reads CASSLGQGKEQYF. As DNA, the CDR3 is TGTGCCAGCAGCTTGGGACAGGGGAAGGAGCAGTACTTC.

The V gene is TRBV5-1, the J gene TRBJ1-1; 7 bases fit TRBD1. Germline lookup yields CDR1 SGHRS and CDR2 YFSETQ. The CDR3 is 13 residues long. V was pared by 0 bases and J by 8 bases, with 4 bases of the junction left unmatched. The CDR3 region is CASSLVAGGEAFF. CDR3 coding DNA: TGCGCCAGCAGCTTGGTCGCAGGGGGAGAAGCTTTCTTT.

CDR3 DNA: TGTGCCAGCAGCCAAGGTTTCAGGGGGCGAAGACGCTCTGGGGCCAACGTCCTGACTTTC. Protein: CASSQGFRGRRRSGANVLTF. V gene TRBV3-1 combines with J gene TRBJ2-6, with 8 bases lining up with TRBD1. Germline V gene data show CDR1 as LGHDT and CDR2 as YNNKEL (reference sequence). With 1 base clipped from V and 0 bases from J, the junction kept 11 bases outside the gene matches. The CDR3 length is 20 residues.

The chain employs TRBV7-9 and TRBJ2-3, with D possibly being TRBD1 (6 bases). Germline CDR1 reads SEHNR; CDR2 reads FQNEAQ (reference sequence). Between the trimmed V and J ends, which lost 5 bases and 1 base, there was a span of 10 bases. The CDR3 sequence is 14 residues long. CDR3 nucleotides: TGTGCCAGCAGCGGATACAGGGGCACAGATACGCAGTATTTT. Amino acid sequence: CASSGYRGTDTQYF.

This clonotype was counted only a few times. DNA of the CDR3: TGTGCCAGCAGCCCGTGGGGGCTAGCGGGGGGTAGGGAGACCCAGTACTTC. This gives the protein CASSPWGLAGGRETQYF. This chain uses TRBV7-2 with TRBJ2-5, with TRBD2 identical over 11 bases. The V segment lost 5 bases and the J segment 5 bases; nucleotides outside the gene matches: 13. This CDR3 is 17 amino acids long. Germline CDR1 is SGHTA and CDR2 is FQGNSA.

The rearrangement links TRBV15 to TRBJ2-4; unclear D gene. Trimming cost V 7 bases and J 0 bases, with 10 bases left between them. There are 14 residues in the CDR3. Germline loops: CDR1 LNHNV, CDR2 YYDKDF (reference sequence). The CDR3, as DNA: TGTGCCACCACCCCGGGTATAGCCAAAAACATTCAGTACTTC. Residues: CATTPGIAKNIQYF.

This clonotype was detected only once. The chain has TRBV29-1 and TRBJ2-5; a possible D gene is TRBD2 (5 bases). In germline, CDR1 is SQVTM, CDR2 ANQGSEA. The CDR3 totals 14 residues. V shed 4 bases and J shed 4 bases, with 16 bases lying between them. The DNA for the CDR3 is TGCAGCGTTGTGGGGTTAGCAGGAGGAGAGACCCAGTACTTC. Residues: CSVVGLAGGETQYF.

Here the CDR3 DNA reads TGCAGTGCTAGGTTCCCGGCGGGGGGGAGAGATACGCAGTATTTT. Translation gives CSARFPAGGRDTQYF. The chain links TRBV20-1 to TRBJ2-3, with TRBD2 matching 9 bases. J was trimmed by 5 bases and V by 3 bases; bases with no gene match: 9. Looked up from germline, CDR1 is DFQATT and CDR2 is SNEGSKA (reference sequence). The CDR3 length is 15 residues.

The chain combines TRBV20-1 with TRBJ2-7; TRBD1 might be the D (5 bases). CDR3 length: 12 amino acids. Germline V gene lookup returns CDR1 DFQATT and CDR2 SNEGSKA (reference sequence). V was clipped by 3 bases and J by 6 bases, with 12 bases between them. In DNA form, the CDR3 reads TGCAGTGCTAGTAAAGGGGTAGCCGAGCAGTACTTC. It encodes CSASKGVAEQYF.

The chain links TRBV18 to TRBJ1-1; 10 nucleotides line up with TRBD1. The junction had 12 bases not matched to a gene; V was cut back by 3 bases and J by 8 bases. Per the germline V gene, CDR1 is KGHSH and CDR2 is LQKENI. The CDR3 contains 16 residues. This CDR3 is CASSPRQGARESEAFF. The CDR3 DNA reads TGTGCCAGCTCACCGCGACAGGGGGCGCGGGAATCCGAAGCTTTCTTT.

The V gene is TRBV7-9, the J gene TRBJ2-7; D might be TRBD2 (6 bases). The V and J ends lost 1 base and 7 bases respectively, with 11 bases between them. Germline CDR1 SEHNR, CDR2 FQNEAQ (reference sequence). This CDR3 is 13 amino acids long. The CDR3, as DNA: TGTGCCAGCAGCTTAGTCTTAGCGGCGGAGCAGTACTTC. This sequence encodes CASSLVLAAEQYF.

This sequence joins TRBV2 and TRBJ2-2; D call uncertain. Trimming shortened V by 4 bases and J by 7 bases, and 10 bases separated the two germline ends. CDR3 size: 13 residues. Germline values: CDR1 SNHLY, CDR2 FYNNEI. For the CDR3, the DNA is TGTGCCAGCAGTGTAAATGGGATCGGGGAGCTGTTTTTT. Protein sequence: CASSVNGIGELFF.

The chain carries TRBV6-2 or TRBV6-3 and TRBJ1-5; 9 nucleotides align to TRBD1. This CDR3 comprises 15 residues. Germline assignment: CDR1 MNHEY and CDR2 SVGEGT. Trimming took 2 bases from V and 6 from J; bases not matched to a gene: 5. The CDR3 protein is CASSYGGTGSQPQHF. CDR3 sequence (DNA): TGTGCCAGCAGTTACGGTGGGACAGGGAGTCAGCCCCAGCATTTT.

The CDR3 DNA follows: TGTGCCTGGAGTGTAAGTGACAGCCAAGAGACCCAGTACTTC. It translates to CAWSVSDSQETQYF. V usage is TRBV30 and J usage is TRBJ2-5; D perhaps matches TRBD1 (5 bases). The germline gives CDR1 GTSNPN, CDR2 SVGIG (reference sequence). CDR3 length: 14 amino acids. Trimming left V 0 bases short and J 1 base short, with 9 bases between.

The V and J genes are TRBV6-5 and TRBJ2-5; TRBD1 is a possible D gene (5 bases). V lost 0 bases, J lost 10 bases, and 12 bases lay in between. CDR1 MNHEY and CDR2 SVGAGI come from the germline V gene. The CDR3 is made up of 13 amino acids. CDR3: CASSYSRTPNQYF. In DNA, the CDR3 is TGTGCCAGCAGTTACTCGAGGACACCCAACCAGTACTTC.

This chain links TRBV20-1 with TRBJ2-7, with D possibly being TRBD2 (5 bases). Germline CDR1 DFQATT, CDR2 SNEGSKA (reference sequence). The V gene lost 6 bases and the J gene lost 2 bases, with 8 bases spanning the gap. This CDR3 is built from 11 residues. CDR3 DNA sequence: TGCAGTGCGGCGGGTCCCTACGAGCAGTACTTC. The encoded protein is CSAAGPYEQYF.

The chain combines TRBV20-1 with TRBJ2-3; 7 bases agree with TRBD1. Germline CDR1 is DFQATT and CDR2 is SNEGSKA (reference sequence). The length of the CDR3 is 12 residues. The DNA for the CDR3 is TGCAGCCTGACAGGGCGCACAGATACGCAGTATTTT. Its translation is CSLTGRTDTQYF.